This TCR beta chain was profiled in a study of response to subunit inactivated influenza vaccine. Study-wide results and caveats: The authors offered the suggestion that each seasonal influenza vaccination recruits few new T cells.

TCRdb used MiXCR to reprocess the RT-PCR reads, holding one entry per CDR3 protein. The sample includes 500,000 or so distinct CDR3 sequences, 16% seen only once; the top ten take approximately 3%. Details on this clonotype: The antigen remains undetermined.

Germline CDR1 reads LGHDT; CDR2 reads YNNKEL (reference sequence). The CDR3 is 13 residues long. Between the trimmed V and J ends, which lost 4 bases and 2 bases, there was a span of 6 bases. The chain uses TRBV3-1 and TRBJ1-3; unclear D gene. The sequence derives from a man aged 45 to 70 who received an inactivated influenza vaccine. The sequenced sample was CD4+ T cells sorted from PBMCs, obtained less than 25 months after vaccination. In DNA, the CDR3 is TGTGCCAGCAGCCTGGTCCCTGGAAACACCATATATTTT. Amino acid sequence: CASSLVPGNTIYF.